This T cell receptor beta chain was retrieved from a study of identical twins. This clonotype was picked up many times. The antigen is not known. Study results and caveats: Where beta out-of-frame sequences were concerned, excess twin sharing was weaker. The study found excess low generation probability among twin-shared out-of-frame alpha sequences.

Trimming took off 1 base at V and 0 bases at J, with 7 bases between the two ends. This CDR3 spans 13 amino acids. Germline assignment: CDR1 DFQATT and CDR2 SNEGSKA (reference sequence). Via MiXCR, TCRdb re-called the 5' RACE reads, giving one row per CDR3 protein. This table has roughly 690,000 distinct CDR3 sequences, 20% to 25% appearing once. These sequences were also reported in another study, on T cells expressing NK-cell markers. That study reports: Sorted CD3+CD56+NKG2C+, CD3+CD56+NKG2C- and CD3+CD56-NKG2C+ T-cell subsets were beta-chain profiled. Sorting in several experiments was restricted by an anti-gamma-delta TCR antibody to alpha-beta TCR T cells.

The sequence was collected from a woman between 18 and 29 years old in good health. The gene calls are TRBV20-1 and TRBJ2-7, with a weak D call TRBD2 (5 bases). The specimen sequenced was PBMCs. DNA for the CDR3: TGCAGTGCTAGAGGGACTCCCTCCTACGAGCAGTACTTC. Translating gives CSARGTPSYEQYF.